This entry lists 9 T cell receptor beta chains sequenced from one sample in a study of T-cell reconstitution after alpha-beta-depleted transplantation in children. During its preparation, the TCRbeta library received unique molecular identifiers. MiXCR, applied by TCRdb to the PCR reads, yields one record per CDR3 protein. Among more than 200,000 distinct CDR3 sequences listed, about 23% were seen once. This specimen consisted of PBMCs, obtained before TCRalphabeta/CD19-depleted stem cell transplant. All receptors derive from a girl aged 2 to 9 with Fanconi anemia, due to receive a stem cell transplant.

This clonotype has only a few counts. V and J are TRBV12-3 or TRBV12-4 and TRBJ2-5, with 13 bases lining up with TRBD2. The J segment lost 0 bases and the V segment lost 6 bases, leaving 10 bases of the junction unmatched. The CDR3 totals 18 residues. The CDR3 region is CASSRFTSGGGYQETQYF. The DNA for the CDR3 is TGTGCCAGCAGCCGGTTTACTAGCGGGGGGGGTTACCAAGAGACCCAGTACTTC.

The gene calls are TRBV29-1 and TRBJ2-4; D is unresolved. The CDR3 extends over 16 amino acids. The germline CDR1 and CDR2 sequences are SQVTM and ANQGSEA. The V gene lost 4 bases and the J gene lost 1 base, with 17 bases spanning the gap. CDR3 in amino acids: CSVVPAYDGAKNIQYF. DNA for the CDR3: TGCAGCGTTGTGCCCGCGTATGATGGGGCCAAAAACATTCAGTACTTC.

The chain uses TRBV7-6 and TRBJ2-2, with D unclear. CDR1 is SGHVS and CDR2 is FNYEAQ in the germline V gene. The CDR3 consists of 14 residues. V was shortened by 6 bases and J by 4 bases, with 12 bases between the two germline ends. Written as DNA, the CDR3 is TGTGCCAGCAGTTTTGGACGGAGCACCGGGGAGCTGTTTTTT. Amino acid sequence: CASSFGRSTGELFF.

This clonotype showed up just a few times. This chain links TRBV29-1 with TRBJ1-2, with no clear D. The CDR3 has 11 amino acids. Trimming left V 5 bases short and J 4 bases short, with 8 bases between. Germline V gives CDR1 SQVTM, CDR2 ANQGSEA. As DNA, the CDR3 is TGCAGCGTTTTCGAAGGCTATGGCTACACCTTC. Its protein is CSVFEGYGYTF.

This clonotype was detected only a few times. The chain carries TRBV5-1 and TRBJ2-7, with TRBD1 as a possible D gene (6 bases). V lost 3 bases and J lost 6, with 16 bases in between. CDR3 length: 14 residues. Germline CDR1 SGHRS, CDR2 YFSETQ. CDR3 in amino acids: CASSWAGQYFEQYF. DNA of the CDR3: TGCGCCAGCAGCTGGGCAGGACAGTACTTCGAGCAGTACTTC.

The genes are TRBV20-1 and TRBJ2-7, with 7 bases matching TRBD2. The germline V gene has CDR1 DFQATT and CDR2 SNEGSKA (reference sequence). V lost 6 bases to trimming and J lost 4 bases; unmatched junction nucleotides: 15. This CDR3 is built from 15 residues. The CDR3 bases are TGCAGTGCCACGCCATCAGCGGGATACCCATACGAGCAGTACTTC. It is translated as CSATPSAGYPYEQYF.

This clonotype occurred many times. This CDR3 is CASSLTGGGPYNEQFF. In DNA, the CDR3 is TGTGCCAGCAGCTTAACAGGCGGGGGACCGTACAATGAGCAGTTCTTC. The chain recombines TRBV7-3 with TRBJ2-1; 7 bases match TRBD2. Germline CDR1 and CDR2: SGHTA and FQGTGA. The trim removed 0 bases at V and 4 bases at J, leaving 6 bases unmatched. The CDR3 is 16 residues long. The full variable domain, in which reference TRBV7-3 and TRBJ2-1 provide the parts outside the CDR3, is GAGVSQTPSNKVTEKGKYVELRCDPISGHTALYWYRQSLGQGPEFLIYFQGTGAADDSGLPNDRFFAVRPEGSVSTLKIQRTERGDSAVYLCASSLTGGGPYNEQFFGPGTRLTVL.

The rearrangement joins TRBV7-3 to TRBJ2-3; 11 nucleotides align to TRBD2. The V segment lost 5 bases and the J segment 2 bases; nucleotides outside the gene matches: 3. Germline V gene lookup returns CDR1 SGHTA and CDR2 FQGTGA. This CDR3 is 15 amino acids long. The DNA of the CDR3 is TGTGCCAGCAGCATAGCGGGGGGGCCCACAGATACGCAGTATTTT. This codes for CASSIAGGPTDTQYF.

The J gene is TRBJ2-4, the V gene TRBV29-1, with a tentative D call TRBD2 (6 bases). The CDR3 has 14 amino acids. The germline gives CDR1 SQVTM, CDR2 ANQGSEA. V lost 6 bases to trimming and J lost 0 bases, with 12 bases between them. CDR3 bases: TGCAGCGTCACGGGGGTATTAGCCAAAAACATTCAGTACTTC. Amino acids: CSVTGVLAKNIQYF.